The rows below give T cell receptor beta chains drawn from one sample of a study of T cell responses to AZD1222 COVID-19 vaccine. The table came from immunoSEQ multiplex PCR; TCRdb's copy has only in-frame clones and leaves some out. The table includes about 120,000 clones, approximately 85% detected once. The sample in question was peripheral blood, obtained on day 0 of MenACWY control vaccination. Receptors originate from an adult in good health. Each CDR3 is given with its conserved first and last residue.

cdr3_length: 20; j_call: TRBJ2-6; v_call: TRBV21-1; cdr3_aa: CASTSLFTGTGYSGANVLTF
cdr3_length: 13; j_call: TRBJ2-7; v_call: TRBV27; cdr3_aa: CASNGQGSYEQYF
cdr3_length: 13; j_call: TRBJ1-4; v_call: TRBV29-1; cdr3_aa: CSVEAPEDEKLFF
cdr3_length: 14; j_call: TRBJ2-3; v_call: TRBV5-1; cdr3_aa: CASSSLAGRDTQYF
cdr3_length: 17; j_call: TRBJ2-2; v_call: TRBV9; cdr3_aa: CASSPLRGHGGTGELFF
cdr3_length: 17; j_call: TRBJ2-7; v_call: TRBV6-2/TRBV6-3; cdr3_aa: CASSYSPLGGSSYEQYF
cdr3_length: 15; j_call: TRBJ2-3; v_call: TRBV6-5; cdr3_aa: CASSSGGDQADTQYF
cdr3_length: 16; j_call: TRBJ2-1; v_call: TRBV10-2; cdr3_aa: CASSEGKPGEHNEQFF
cdr3_length: 15; j_call: TRBJ2-7; v_call: TRBV11-2; cdr3_aa: CASLDYRVNDYEQYF
cdr3_length: 16; j_call: TRBJ2-5; v_call: TRBV27; cdr3_aa: CASSQLAIAGEETQYF
cdr3_length: 16; j_call: TRBJ1-3; v_call: TRBV6-1; cdr3_aa: CASSGFRGLVRNTIYF
cdr3_length: 15; j_call: TRBJ2-2; v_call: TRBV2; cdr3_aa: CASSGTSGGNGELFF
cdr3_length: 15; j_call: TRBJ2-7; v_call: TRBV4-2; cdr3_aa: CASSQADGVSYEQYF
cdr3_length: 16; j_call: TRBJ1-2; v_call: TRBV14; cdr3_aa: CASSRVVSGVRSGYTF
cdr3_length: 14; j_call: TRBJ1-5; v_call: TRBV3-1/TRBV3-2; cdr3_aa: CASSQGQGNQPQHF
cdr3_length: 13; j_call: TRBJ1-2; v_call: TRBV5-5; cdr3_aa: CASSPGHRLGYTF
cdr3_length: 14; j_call: TRBJ1-5; v_call: TRBV6-2/TRBV6-3; cdr3_aa: CASSSALGNQPQHF
cdr3_length: 13; j_call: TRBJ1-2; v_call: TRBV5-4; cdr3_aa: CASSFGNRYGYTF
cdr3_length: 16; j_call: TRBJ1-6; v_call: TRBV7-2; cdr3_aa: CASSLRAAGYNSPLHF
cdr3_length: 12; j_call: TRBJ1-5; v_call: TRBV19; cdr3_aa: CASAAGNQPQHF
cdr3_length: 14; j_call: TRBJ2-7; v_call: TRBV7-2; cdr3_aa: CASSAPGTRGEQYF
cdr3_length: 13; j_call: TRBJ2-5; v_call: TRBV3-1/TRBV3-2; cdr3_aa: CASRPGGLETQYF
cdr3_length: 13; j_call: TRBJ1-1; v_call: TRBV12-3/TRBV12-4; cdr3_aa: CASSLLRYTEAFF
cdr3_length: 15; j_call: TRBJ2-2; v_call: TRBV4-3; cdr3_aa: CASSKGGHYTGELFF
cdr3_length: 16; j_call: TRBJ2-7; v_call: TRBV3-1/TRBV3-2; cdr3_aa: CASSPGVGTPDGEQYF
cdr3_length: 19; j_call: TRBJ2-2; v_call: TRBV4-3; cdr3_aa: CASSQDWGVMGARTGELFF
cdr3_length: 15; j_call: TRBJ1-1; v_call: TRBV5-1; cdr3_aa: CASSASTGGSTEAFF
cdr3_length: 12; j_call: TRBJ1-1; v_call: TRBV3-1/TRBV3-2; cdr3_aa: CASSQGRGDVFF
cdr3_length: 14; j_call: TRBJ1-3; v_call: TRBV9; cdr3_aa: CASSVVDRGNTIYF
cdr3_length: 13; j_call: TRBJ1-1; v_call: TRBV10-3; cdr3_aa: CAISDSPNTEAFF
cdr3_length: 14; j_call: TRBJ2-7; v_call: TRBV11-3; cdr3_aa: CASSAGQWDGEQYF
cdr3_length: 15; j_call: TRBJ2-2; v_call: TRBV5-1; cdr3_aa: CASSLGTAYAGELFF
cdr3_length: 17; j_call: TRBJ2-3; v_call: TRBV4-3; cdr3_aa: CASSQEGGRGRPDTQYF
cdr3_length: 16; j_call: TRBJ1-1; v_call: TRBV19; cdr3_aa: CASRTPGHRSQTEAFF
cdr3_length: 12; j_call: TRBJ1-4; v_call: TRBV12-3/TRBV12-4; cdr3_aa: CASSPDNEKLFF
cdr3_length: 15; j_call: TRBJ1-3; v_call: TRBV29-1; cdr3_aa: CSVGQLDRAGNTIYF
cdr3_length: 15; j_call: TRBJ2-1; v_call: TRBV4-2; cdr3_aa: CASSRAGGLYNEQFF
cdr3_length: 12; j_call: TRBJ2-1; v_call: TRBV7-9; cdr3_aa: CASSLVGNEQFF
cdr3_length: 16; j_call: TRBJ2-7; v_call: TRBV4-1; cdr3_aa: CASSQDSRRGVDEQYF
cdr3_length: 15; j_call: TRBJ2-3; v_call: TRBV7-9; cdr3_aa: CASSLRGVETDTQYF
cdr3_length: 12; j_call: TRBJ1-1; v_call: TRBV10-1; cdr3_aa: CASSVRAIEAFF
cdr3_length: 15; j_call: TRBJ1-3; v_call: TRBV18; cdr3_aa: CASSPPVRSGNTIYF
cdr3_length: 17; j_call: TRBJ1-1; v_call: TRBV29-1; cdr3_aa: CSAQQGTWGRTKPEAFF
cdr3_length: 13; j_call: TRBJ2-5; v_call: TRBV7-2; cdr3_aa: CASSFDRGETQYF
cdr3_length: 14; j_call: TRBJ1-2; v_call: TRBV7-6; cdr3_aa: CASSLGTSSYGYTF
cdr3_length: 13; j_call: TRBJ1-4; v_call: TRBV3-1/TRBV3-2; cdr3_aa: CASSQRGNEKLFF
cdr3_length: 12; j_call: TRBJ1-1; v_call: TRBV7-9; cdr3_aa: CASSRVGDEAFF
cdr3_length: 18; j_call: TRBJ1-2; v_call: TRBV7-9; cdr3_aa: CASSGWVGGSGTAYRYTF
cdr3_length: 17; j_call: TRBJ1-5; v_call: TRBV15; cdr3_aa: CATSTKGQGKGNQPQHF
cdr3_length: 12; j_call: TRBJ2-3; v_call: TRBV9; cdr3_aa: CASSVVEDTQYF
cdr3_length: 16; j_call: TRBJ2-7; v_call: TRBV4-1; cdr3_aa: CASSPTLGTGGYEQYF
cdr3_length: 13; j_call: TRBJ1-5; v_call: TRBV12-3/TRBV12-4; cdr3_aa: CASSKGLSQPQHF
cdr3_length: 14; j_call: TRBJ2-7; v_call: TRBV27; cdr3_aa: CASSSNRGPGEQYF
cdr3_length: 14; j_call: TRBJ2-7; v_call: TRBV7-2; cdr3_aa: CASSSGTGIYEQYF
cdr3_length: 13; j_call: TRBJ1-2; v_call: TRBV3-1/TRBV3-2; cdr3_aa: CASSPQRSYGYTF
cdr3_length: 16; j_call: TRBJ2-3; v_call: TRBV5-1; cdr3_aa: CASSLVAGANTDTQYF
cdr3_length: 12; j_call: TRBJ2-7; v_call: TRBV18; cdr3_aa: CASSPERYEQYF